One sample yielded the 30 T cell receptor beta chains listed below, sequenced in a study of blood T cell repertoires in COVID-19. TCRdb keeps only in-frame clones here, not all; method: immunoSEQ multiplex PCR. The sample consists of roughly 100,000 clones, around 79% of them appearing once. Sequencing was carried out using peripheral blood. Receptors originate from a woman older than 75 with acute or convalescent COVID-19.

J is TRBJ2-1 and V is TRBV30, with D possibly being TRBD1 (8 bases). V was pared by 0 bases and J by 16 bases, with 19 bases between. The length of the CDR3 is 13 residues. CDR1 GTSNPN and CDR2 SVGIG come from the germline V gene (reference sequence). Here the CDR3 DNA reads TGTGCCTGGAGTGTACGGGAGGCAGGGGGCCAATTCTTC. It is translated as CAWSVREAGGQFF.

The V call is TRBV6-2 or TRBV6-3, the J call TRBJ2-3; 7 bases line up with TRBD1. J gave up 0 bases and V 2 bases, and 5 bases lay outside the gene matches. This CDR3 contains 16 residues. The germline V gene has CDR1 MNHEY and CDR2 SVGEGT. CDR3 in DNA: TGTGCCAGCAGTTACCCAACAGGGGTTAGCACAGATACGCAGTATTTT. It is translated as CASSYPTGVSTDTQYF.

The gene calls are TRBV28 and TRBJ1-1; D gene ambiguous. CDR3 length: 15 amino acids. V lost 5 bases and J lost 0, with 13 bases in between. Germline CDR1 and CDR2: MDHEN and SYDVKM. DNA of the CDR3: TGTGCCAGCAGTACCTCACAGCTATTGAACACTGAAGCTTTCTTT. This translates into CASSTSQLLNTEAFF.

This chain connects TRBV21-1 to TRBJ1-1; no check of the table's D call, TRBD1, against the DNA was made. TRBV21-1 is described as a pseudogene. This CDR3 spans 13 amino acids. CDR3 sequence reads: CASSKPGAAEAFF. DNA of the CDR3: TGTGCCAGCAGCAAACCAGGGGCGGCTGAAGCTTTCTTT.

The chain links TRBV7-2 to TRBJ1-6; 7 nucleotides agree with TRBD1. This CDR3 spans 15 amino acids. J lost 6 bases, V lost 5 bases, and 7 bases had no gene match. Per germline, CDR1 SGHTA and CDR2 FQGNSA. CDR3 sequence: CASSPTGTANSPLHF. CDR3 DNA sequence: TGTGCCAGCAGCCCCACCGGGACAGCTAATTCACCCCTCCACTTT.

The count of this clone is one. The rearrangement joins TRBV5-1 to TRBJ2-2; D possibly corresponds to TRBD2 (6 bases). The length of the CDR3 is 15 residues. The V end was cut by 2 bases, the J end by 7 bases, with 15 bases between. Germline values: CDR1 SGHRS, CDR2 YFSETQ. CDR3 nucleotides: TGCGCCAGCAGCTTACTCGGGGGAGAGGGCGGGGAGCTGTTTTTT. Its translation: CASSLLGGEGGELFF.

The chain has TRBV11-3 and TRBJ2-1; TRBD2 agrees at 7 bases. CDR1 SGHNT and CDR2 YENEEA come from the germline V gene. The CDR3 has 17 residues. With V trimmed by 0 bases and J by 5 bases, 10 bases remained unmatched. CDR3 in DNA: TGTGCCAGCAGCTTAGATATCGGGGCTAGCGGACACAATGAGCAGTTCTTC. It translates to CASSLDIGASGHNEQFF.

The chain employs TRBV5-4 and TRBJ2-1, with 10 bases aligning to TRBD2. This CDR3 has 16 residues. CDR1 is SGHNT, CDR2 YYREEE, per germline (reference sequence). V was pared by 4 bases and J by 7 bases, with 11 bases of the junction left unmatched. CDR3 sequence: CASSLALAGVRNEQFF. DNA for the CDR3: TGTGCCAGCAGCCTCGCCCTAGCGGGGGTTCGAAATGAGCAGTTCTTC.

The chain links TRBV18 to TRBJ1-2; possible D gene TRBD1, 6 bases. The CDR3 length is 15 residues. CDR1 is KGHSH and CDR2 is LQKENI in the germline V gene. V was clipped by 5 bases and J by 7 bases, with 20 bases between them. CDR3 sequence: CASSSSPQGRGGYTF. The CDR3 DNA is TGTGCCAGCTCATCAAGCCCACAGGGTCGGGGTGGCTACACCTTC.

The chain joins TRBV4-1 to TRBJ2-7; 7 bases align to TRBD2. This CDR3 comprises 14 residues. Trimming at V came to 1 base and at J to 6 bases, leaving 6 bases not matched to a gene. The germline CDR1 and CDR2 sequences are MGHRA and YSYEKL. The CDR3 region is CASSQGGGVGEQYF. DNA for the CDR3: TGCGCCAGCAGCCAAGGGGGGGGAGTGGGCGAGCAGTACTTC.

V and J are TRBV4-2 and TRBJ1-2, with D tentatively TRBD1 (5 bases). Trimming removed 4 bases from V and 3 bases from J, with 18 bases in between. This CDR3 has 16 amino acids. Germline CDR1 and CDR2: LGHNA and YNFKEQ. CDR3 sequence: CASSPRSAGTHYGYTF. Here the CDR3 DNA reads TGTGCCAGCAGCCCCCGGAGTGCCGGGACTCACTATGGCTACACCTTC.

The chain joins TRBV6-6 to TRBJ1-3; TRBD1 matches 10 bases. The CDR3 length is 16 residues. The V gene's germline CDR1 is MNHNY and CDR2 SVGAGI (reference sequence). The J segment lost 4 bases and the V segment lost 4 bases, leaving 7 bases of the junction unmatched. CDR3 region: CASSSGQGGTGNTIYF. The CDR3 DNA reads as TGTGCCAGCAGTTCTGGACAGGGGGGAACAGGAAACACCATATATTTT.

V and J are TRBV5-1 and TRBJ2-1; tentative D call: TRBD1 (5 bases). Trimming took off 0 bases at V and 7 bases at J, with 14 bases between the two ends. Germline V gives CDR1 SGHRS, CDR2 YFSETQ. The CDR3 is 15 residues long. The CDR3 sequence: CASSLATAPPNEQFF. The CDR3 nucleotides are TGCGCCAGCAGCTTGGCGACAGCACCCCCTAATGAGCAGTTCTTC.

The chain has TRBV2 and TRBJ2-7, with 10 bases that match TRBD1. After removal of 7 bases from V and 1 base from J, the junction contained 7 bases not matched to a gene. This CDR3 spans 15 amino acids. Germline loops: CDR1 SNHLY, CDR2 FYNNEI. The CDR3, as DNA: TGTGCCAGCAAGGGTCGGACAGGGGGGTCCTACGAGCAGTACTTC. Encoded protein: CASKGRTGGSYEQYF.

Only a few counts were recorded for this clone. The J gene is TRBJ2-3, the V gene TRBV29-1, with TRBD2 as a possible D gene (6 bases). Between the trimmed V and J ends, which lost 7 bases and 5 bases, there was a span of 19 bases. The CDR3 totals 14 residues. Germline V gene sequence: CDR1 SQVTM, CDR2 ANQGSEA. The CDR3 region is CSGRRGIGLDTQYF. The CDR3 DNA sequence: TGCAGCGGCCGCCGGGGGATAGGGCTAGATACGCAGTATTTT.

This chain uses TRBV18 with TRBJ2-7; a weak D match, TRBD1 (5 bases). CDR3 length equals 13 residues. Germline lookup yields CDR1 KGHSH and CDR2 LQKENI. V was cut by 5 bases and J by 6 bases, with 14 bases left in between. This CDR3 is CASSGRPQGEQYF. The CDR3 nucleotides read TGTGCCAGCTCAGGACGTCCCCAGGGCGAGCAGTACTTC.

This CDR3 is CASSTTGNYGYTF. The CDR3 nucleotides read TGTGCCAGCAGCACCACAGGGAACTATGGCTACACCTTC. The J gene is TRBJ1-2, the V gene TRBV12-3 or TRBV12-4; a weak D match, TRBD1 (6 bases). The CDR3 is made up of 13 amino acids. Between the trimmed V and J ends, which lost 6 bases and 2 bases, there was a span of 10 bases.

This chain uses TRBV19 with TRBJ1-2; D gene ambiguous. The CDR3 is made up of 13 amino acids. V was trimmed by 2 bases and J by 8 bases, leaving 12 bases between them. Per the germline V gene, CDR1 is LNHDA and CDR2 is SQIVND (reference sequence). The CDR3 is CASSITGSEGYTF. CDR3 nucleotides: TGTGCCAGTAGTATAACGGGGTCGGAGGGCTACACCTTC.

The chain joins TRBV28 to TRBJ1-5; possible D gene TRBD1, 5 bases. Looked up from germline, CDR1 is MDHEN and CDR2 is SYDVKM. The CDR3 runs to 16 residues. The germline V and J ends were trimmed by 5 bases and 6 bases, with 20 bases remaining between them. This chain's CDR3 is CASSAFGQGNRQPQHF. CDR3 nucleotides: TGTGCCAGCAGTGCCTTCGGGCAGGGCAACCGTCAGCCCCAGCATTTT.

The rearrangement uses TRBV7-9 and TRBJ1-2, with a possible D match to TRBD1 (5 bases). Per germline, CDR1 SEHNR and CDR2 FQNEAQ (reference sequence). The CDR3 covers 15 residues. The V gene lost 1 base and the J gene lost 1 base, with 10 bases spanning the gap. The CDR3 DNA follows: TGTGCCAGCAGCTTAGGTTCAGGGTTTAACTATGGCTACACCTTC. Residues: CASSLGSGFNYGYTF.

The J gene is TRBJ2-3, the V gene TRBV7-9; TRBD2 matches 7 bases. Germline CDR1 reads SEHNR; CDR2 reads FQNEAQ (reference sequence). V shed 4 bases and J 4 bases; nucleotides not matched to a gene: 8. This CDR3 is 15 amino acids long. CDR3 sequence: CASSSTSPVADTQYF. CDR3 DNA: TGTGCCAGCAGCTCGACTAGCCCCGTGGCAGATACGCAGTATTTT.

Here the CDR3 reads CASIRTGVNTEAFF. CDR3 DNA sequence: TGTGCCAGCATCCGGACAGGGGTAAACACTGAAGCTTTCTTT. J is TRBJ1-1 and V is TRBV6-5, with 9 bases identical to TRBD1. The CDR3 loop spans 14 amino acids. Germline V gives CDR1 MNHEY, CDR2 SVGAGI. With 7 bases clipped from V and 2 bases from J, the junction kept 5 bases outside the gene matches.

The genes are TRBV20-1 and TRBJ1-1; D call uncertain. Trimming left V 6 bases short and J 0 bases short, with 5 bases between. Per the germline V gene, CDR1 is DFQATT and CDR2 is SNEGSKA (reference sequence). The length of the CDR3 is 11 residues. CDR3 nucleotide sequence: TGCAGTGCACCTATGAACACTGAAGCTTTCTTT. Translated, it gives CSAPMNTEAFF.

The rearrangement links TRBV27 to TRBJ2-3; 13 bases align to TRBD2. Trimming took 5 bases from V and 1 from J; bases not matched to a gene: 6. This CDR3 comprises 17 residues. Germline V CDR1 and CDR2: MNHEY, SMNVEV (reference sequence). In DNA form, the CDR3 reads TGTGCCAGCAGTACCGGGACTAGCGGGAAACGCACAGATACGCAGTATTTT. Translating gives CASSTGTSGKRTDTQYF.

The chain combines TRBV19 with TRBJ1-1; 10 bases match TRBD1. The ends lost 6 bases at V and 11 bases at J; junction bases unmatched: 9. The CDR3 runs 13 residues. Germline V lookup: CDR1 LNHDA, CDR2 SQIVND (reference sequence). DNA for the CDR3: TGTGCCAGTAGATCCGGACAGGGGGAAAGGGCTTTCTTT. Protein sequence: CASRSGQGERAFF. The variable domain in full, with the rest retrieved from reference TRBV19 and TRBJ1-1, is DGGITQSPKYLFRKEGQNVTLSCEQNLNHDAMYWYRQDPGQGLRLIYYSQIVNDFQKGDIAEGYSVSREKKESFPLTVTSAQKNPTAFYLCASRSGQGERAFFGQGTRLTVV.

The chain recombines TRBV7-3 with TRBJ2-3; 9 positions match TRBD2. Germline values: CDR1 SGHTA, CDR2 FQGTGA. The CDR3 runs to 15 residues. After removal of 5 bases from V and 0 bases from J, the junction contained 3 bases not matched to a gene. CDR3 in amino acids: CASSLGLASTDTQYF. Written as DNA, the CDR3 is TGTGCCAGCAGCCTGGGACTAGCAAGCACAGATACGCAGTATTTT.

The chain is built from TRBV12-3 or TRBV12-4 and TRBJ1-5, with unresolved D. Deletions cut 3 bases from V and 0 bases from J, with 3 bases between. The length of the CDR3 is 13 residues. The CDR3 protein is CASSFNSNQPQHF. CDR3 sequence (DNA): TGTGCCAGCAGTTTCAATAGCAATCAGCCCCAGCATTTT.

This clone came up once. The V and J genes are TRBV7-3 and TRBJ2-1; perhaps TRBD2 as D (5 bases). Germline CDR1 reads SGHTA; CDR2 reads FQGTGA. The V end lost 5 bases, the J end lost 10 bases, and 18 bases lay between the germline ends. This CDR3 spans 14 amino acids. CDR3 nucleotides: TGTGCCAGCAGCCCTCAAGGACTGGGTGTGGAGCAGTTCTTC. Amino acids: CASSPQGLGVEQFF.

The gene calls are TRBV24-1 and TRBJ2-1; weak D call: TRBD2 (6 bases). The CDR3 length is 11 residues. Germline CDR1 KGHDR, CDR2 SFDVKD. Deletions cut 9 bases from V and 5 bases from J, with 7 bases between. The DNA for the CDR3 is TGTGCCACCGGGGGGAACAATGAGCAGTTCTTC. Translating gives CATGGNNEQFF.

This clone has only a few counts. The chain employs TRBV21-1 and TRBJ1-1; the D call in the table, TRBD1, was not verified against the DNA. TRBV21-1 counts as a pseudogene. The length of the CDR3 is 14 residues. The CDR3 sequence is CASSNCTGGTEAFF. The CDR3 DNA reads TGTGCCAGCAGCAACTGTACAGGGGGCACTGAAGCTTTCTTT.